These T cell receptor beta chains were read from a single sample in a study of cytomegalovirus exposure and HLA in healthy donors. Here immunoSEQ multiplex PCR was the method, and the copy in TCRdb shows in-frame clones only, minus some. The sample contains about 83,000 clones, 95% to 97% of which appear only once. Sequencing input: PBMCs. All receptors derive from a woman aged 18-29 years in good health and CMV-seronegative. The CDR3 runs from the conserved cysteine through the conserved F or W. D genes are given only for firm matches. Clone size is shown for a subset of rows, as once, few, many or a class of expanded clone.

v_call,d_call,clone_size,j_call,cdr3_aa,cdr3_nt
TRBV19,TRBD1,-,TRBJ2-7,CATTGLGYEQYF,TGTGCCACGACAGGGCTTGGCTACGAGCAGTACTTC
TRBV4-1,TRBD2,-,TRBJ2-7,CASSQGPGLAGLIVYEQYF,TGCGCCAGCAGCCAAGGGCCGGGACTAGCGGGTTTAATAGTCTACGAGCAGTACTTC
TRBV4-1,-,once,TRBJ2-5,CASSQDEGGSETQYF,TGCGCCAGCAGCCAAGATGAGGGGGGGAGCGAGACCCAGTACTTC
TRBV27,TRBD1,once,TRBJ2-1,CASNRGASYNEQFF,TGTGCCAGCAACAGGGGGGCCTCCTACAATGAGCAGTTCTTC
TRBV27,-,once,TRBJ1-2,CASSLGGRRYGYTF,TGTGCCAGCAGTTTAGGAGGGAGACGCTATGGCTACACCTTC
TRBV7-8,-,-,TRBJ1-1,CASSSQGGTNTEAFF,TGTGCCAGCAGCTCTCAAGGGGGTACGAACACTGAAGCTTTCTTT
TRBV11-2,TRBD1,-,TRBJ1-2,CASSFLEGGRDGYTF,TGTGCCAGCAGCTTCCTAGAAGGGGGCCGGGACGGCTACACCTTC
TRBV9,-,-,TRBJ2-3,CASSAERGTDTQYF,TGTGCCAGCAGCGCCGAACGGGGGACAGATACGCAGTATTTT
TRBV10-3,TRBD1,-,TRBJ1-5,CAIGQGTGQPQHF,TGTGCCATTGGACAGGGAACTGGGCAGCCCCAGCATTTT
TRBV10-3,TRBD2,-,TRBJ2-2,CAYGGLNTGELFF,TGTGCCTACGGGGGGTTGAACACCGGGGAGCTGTTTTTT
TRBV9,TRBD2,-,TRBJ2-5,CASGLGGPLETQYF,TGTGCCAGCGGATTGGGAGGGCCTCTAGAGACCCAGTACTTC
TRBV27,-,-,TRBJ1-1,CASSQINRFTEAFF,TGTGCCAGCAGTCAGATCAACCGTTTCACTGAAGCTTTCTTT
TRBV5-1,TRBD2,-,TRBJ2-3,CASSLSSAGGTQYF,TGCGCCAGCAGCTTGAGTTCCGCGGGAGGTACGCAGTATTTT
TRBV27,-,-,TRBJ2-1,CASSALGSYNEQFF,TGTGCCAGCAGCGCACTAGGGTCCTACAATGAGCAGTTCTTC
TRBV19,-,-,TRBJ1-5,CASSMGDRDDQPQHF,TGTGCCAGTAGTATGGGCGACAGAGACGATCAGCCCCAGCATTTT
TRBV25-1,-,-,TRBJ1-1,CASSESGIHSEAFF,TGTGCCAGCAGTGAATCGGGGATCCACTCTGAAGCTTTCTTT
TRBV28,-,-,TRBJ1-3,CASSTPAGGGNTIYF,TGTGCCAGCAGCACCCCCGCGGGGGGTGGAAACACCATATATTTT